The entry below describes one TCR beta chain. What it binds is not known. V was cut by 3 bases and J by 7 bases, with 10 bases left in between. This CDR3 is built from 11 residues. The germline V gene has CDR1 DFQATT and CDR2 SNEGSKA (reference sequence). Each TCR beta library was made by quantitative 5'-RACE that incorporated molecular barcodes. TCRdb reprocessed the 5' RACE reads via MiXCR and lists one record per CDR3 protein. Of some 800,000 distinct CDR3 sequences in the sample, approximately 10% were seen once. The sample comes from a study of CD8 T cells in ankylosing spondylitis. Study-level points and caveats: Disease-linked clones were found to be CD8+ and relatively rare in peripheral blood. What seemed typical of ankylosing spondylitis blood was a TCR beta motif built from eight highly homologous variants. Significantly higher representation of disease-linked clones was reported for matched ankylosing spondylitis synovial fluid. Certain motif variants had earlier been reported in reactive arthritis synovial fluid and blood.

The rearrangement joins TRBV20-1 to TRBJ2-7; unclear D gene. The sequence was obtained from a male donor with ankylosing spondylitis. Material: blood, either unsorted or a sorted T cell fraction (not recorded which). CDR3 DNA: TGCAGTGCTAGTCAGGTATCTGAGCAGTACTTC. It encodes CSASQVSEQYF.